A selection of T cell receptor beta chains follows, all from one sample in a study of regulatory T cells in long-lasting Graves disease. TCRdb independently ran MiXCR on the multiplex PCR reads; one entry per CDR3 protein. The sample has a few hundred thousand distinct CDR3 sequences, about 20% seen once. This sample comprised peripheral blood mononuclear cells (PBMCs), obtained when the disease was refractory, from a patient treated with antithyroid drugs. These receptor sequences come from a female donor with Graves disease. Each CDR3 is given with its conserved first and last residue. The D gene is left open where the match is weak. Clone size, where shown, is once, few, many, or a class for clones that have expanded.

J: TRBJ1-1
size: many
V: TRBV2
D: TRBD1
CDR3: CASKYEQGEPLNTEAFF
DNA: TGTGCCAGCAAGTACGAGCAGGGGGAACCCTTGAACACTGAAGCTTTCTTT

J: TRBJ1-6
size: -
V: TRBV5-1
D: -
CDR3: CASSTGGSPLHF
DNA: TGCGCCAGCAGCACGGGGGGGTCACCCCTCCACTTT

J: TRBJ1-5
size: -
V: TRBV20-1
D: -
CDR3: CSAIPVTSNQPQHF
DNA: TGCAGTGCTATTCCCGTCACTAGCAATCAGCCCCAGCATTTT

J: TRBJ2-7
size: many
V: TRBV7-2
D: TRBD1
CDR3: CASSKTGSSYEQYF
DNA: TGTGCCAGCAGCAAGACAGGGAGCTCCTACGAGCAGTACTTC

J: TRBJ1-1
size: many
V: TRBV28
D: TRBD1
CDR3: CAIQGAMNTEAFF
DNA: TGTGCCATACAGGGGGCAATGAACACTGAAGCTTTCTTT

J: TRBJ1-5
size: -
V: TRBV28
D: -
CDR3: CASSYSGGAQPQHF
DNA: TGTGCCAGCAGTTACTCGGGGGGGGCTCAGCCCCAGCATTTT

J: TRBJ1-1
size: -
V: TRBV10-3
D: -
CDR3: CAISDSSNTEAFF
DNA: TGTGCCATCAGTGACAGTTCGAACACTGAAGCTTTCTTT

J: TRBJ2-7
size: few
V: TRBV6-5
D: -
CDR3: CASSWAAGKEQYF
DNA: TGTGCCAGCAGTTGGGCCGCTGGGAAGGAGCAGTACTTC

J: TRBJ1-5
size: few
V: TRBV4-1
D: TRBD1
CDR3: CASSHLDRGGNQPQHF
DNA: TGCGCCAGCAGCCATTTGGACAGGGGTGGGAATCAGCCCCAGCATTTT

J: TRBJ1-1
size: many
V: TRBV5-6
D: -
CDR3: CASSLGRGWNTEAFF
DNA: TGTGCCAGCAGCCTTGGTAGGGGGTGGAACACTGAAGCTTTCTTT

J: TRBJ2-7
size: -
V: TRBV7-2
D: -
CDR3: CASSRPGTPTYEQYF
DNA: TGTGCCAGCAGCCGGCCCGGGACTCCCACCTACGAGCAGTACTTC

J: TRBJ2-5
size: many
V: TRBV20-1
D: -
CDR3: CSARDQMRETQYF
DNA: TGCAGTGCTAGAGATCAGATGAGAGAGACCCAGTACTTC

J: TRBJ1-2
size: -
V: TRBV5-8
D: TRBD1
CDR3: CASSSWGGTGGHGYTF
DNA: TGTGCCAGCAGCTCGTGGGGCGGGACAGGGGGTCATGGCTACACCTTC

J: TRBJ2-2
size: many
V: TRBV6-1
D: TRBD2
CDR3: CASSYEGTSGSGELFF
DNA: TGTGCCAGCAGCTACGAGGGGACTAGCGGGTCCGGGGAGCTGTTTTTT